These T cell receptor beta chains were read from a single sample in a study of T cell responses to AZD1222 COVID-19 vaccine. Here immunoSEQ multiplex PCR was the method, and the copy in TCRdb shows in-frame clones only, minus some. The repertoire holds approximately 100,000 clones, more than 75% seen once, with 10% in the top ten. The specimen was peripheral blood, collected 28 days after the second AZD1222 dose. All receptors derive from an adult who received the AZD1222 COVID-19 vaccine. Both conserved end residues are part of each CDR3. Each record gives: J gene, V gene, D gene, CDR3 protein. A D gene is named only where the DNA matches it firmly.

TRBJ2-3 | TRBV9 | TRBD2 | CASSVGVAGPDTQYF
TRBJ2-3 | TRBV5-1 | NA | CASSLGRASTDTQYF
TRBJ1-1 | TRBV18 | NA | CASSPQGIGTALNTEAFF
TRBJ2-1 | TRBV6-5 | TRBD1 | CASSINRGRYNEQFF
TRBJ1-3 | TRBV4-1 | NA | CASSPSSTGTRSGNTIYF
TRBJ1-5 | TRBV28 | NA | CASRYSWGNQPQHF
TRBJ2-7 | TRBV9 | NA | CASSVASTPAEQYF
TRBJ1-4 | TRBV27 | NA | CASSSTRGLLEKLFF
TRBJ1-4 | TRBV28 | TRBD1 | CASKRAETGGNEKLFF
TRBJ2-1 | TRBV7-2 | TRBD2 | CASSLAWAGGFYVEQFF
TRBJ2-3 | TRBV7-2 | TRBD2 | CASSFQAGATDTQYF
TRBJ1-1 | TRBV18 | NA | CASSPSRGAPEAFF
TRBJ1-1 | TRBV29-1 | TRBD1 | CGGTGGWDTEAFF
TRBJ2-5 | TRBV15 | TRBD2 | CATSWTSGRGETQYF
TRBJ2-7 | TRBV19 | NA | CASSVGPYEQYF
TRBJ1-5 | TRBV23-1 | NA | CASSPDGAGRDFWVMGNQPQHF
TRBJ2-5 | TRBV19 | TRBD2 | CASSRTAGGTPRETQYF
TRBJ2-1 | TRBV5-1 | NA | CASSSVGFTSYNEQFF
TRBJ1-3 | TRBV6-1 | NA | CASSGANRASGNTIYF
TRBJ2-5 | TRBV3-1/TRBV3-2 | TRBD2 | CASSQDDCSGREETQYF
TRBJ2-1 | TRBV7-9 | TRBD2 | CASSPRLAGKYNEQFF
TRBJ2-7 | TRBV19 | TRBD1 | CASSPQGQEGGYEQYF
TRBJ2-7 | TRBV28 | NA | CASSPSLKTYEQYF
TRBJ1-5 | TRBV19 | NA | CASRGRQDPGGNQPQHF
TRBJ2-5 | TRBV25-1 | NA | CASSAQETQYF
TRBJ2-5 | TRBV5-4 | NA | CASSSQGLGETQYF
TRBJ2-5 | TRBV3-1/TRBV3-2 | TRBD2 | CASSQVLAVQETQYF
TRBJ2-1 | TRBV6-2/TRBV6-3 | NA | CASSSDNYNEQFF
TRBJ2-3 | TRBV7-9 | NA | CASSLGNRGPTDTQYF
TRBJ1-2 | TRBV19 | NA | CASSLETRPLGGYTF
TRBJ2-3 | TRBV27 | TRBD1 | CASSRRDRSGDTQYF
TRBJ1-1 | TRBV27 | NA | CASSSTGPPNTEAFF
TRBJ2-2 | TRBV15 | NA | CATSRGQAAFGELFF
TRBJ2-2 | TRBV2 | NA | CASSGRSYTGELFF
TRBJ2-2 | TRBV2 | NA | CASSEARGFGELFF
TRBJ2-3 | TRBV29-1 | TRBD1 | CSVESGTGTALHF
TRBJ2-1 | TRBV7-9 | NA | CASSPWDNEQFF
TRBJ1-3 | TRBV5-6 | NA | CASTVLPGGLGNTIYF
TRBJ2-1 | TRBV6-4 | TRBD2 | CASAASAGGNYNEQFF
TRBJ1-1 | TRBV12-3/TRBV12-4 | NA | CASSLEVNTEAFF
TRBJ2-1 | TRBV10-3 | TRBD1 | CAISVGGTGHNEQFF
TRBJ2-7 | TRBV27 | TRBD2 | CASSLSGEFSYEQYF
TRBJ1-2 | TRBV18 | NA | CASSPGKDYGYTF
TRBJ2-3 | TRBV6-2/TRBV6-3 | TRBD2 | CASSPRLAGGPDTQYF
TRBJ2-2 | TRBV7-9 | NA | CASSVEENTGELFF
TRBJ2-1 | TRBV19 | NA | CASSTLKWNEQFF
TRBJ2-1 | TRBV9 | TRBD2 | CASSVGGLAANEQFF
TRBJ2-7 | TRBV2 | NA | CASSESGYEQYF
TRBJ1-2 | TRBV5-1 | NA | CASSLEIGTNYGYTF
TRBJ2-2 | TRBV4-3 | TRBD2 | CASGREVRSGELFF
TRBJ1-5 | TRBV19 | TRBD1 | CASSIDDRVSNQPQHF
TRBJ1-1 | TRBV28 | TRBD1 | CASRLFRGLHTEAFF
TRBJ2-7 | TRBV5-1 | NA | CASSSLGQGRAEQYF
TRBJ1-1 | TRBV18 | NA | CASSPPGGMNTEAFF
TRBJ2-2 | TRBV5-1 | NA | CASMALETIGELFF
TRBJ2-7 | TRBV15 | TRBD1 | CATSERTGREQYF
TRBJ1-2 | TRBV19 | NA | CASSRYNYGYTF